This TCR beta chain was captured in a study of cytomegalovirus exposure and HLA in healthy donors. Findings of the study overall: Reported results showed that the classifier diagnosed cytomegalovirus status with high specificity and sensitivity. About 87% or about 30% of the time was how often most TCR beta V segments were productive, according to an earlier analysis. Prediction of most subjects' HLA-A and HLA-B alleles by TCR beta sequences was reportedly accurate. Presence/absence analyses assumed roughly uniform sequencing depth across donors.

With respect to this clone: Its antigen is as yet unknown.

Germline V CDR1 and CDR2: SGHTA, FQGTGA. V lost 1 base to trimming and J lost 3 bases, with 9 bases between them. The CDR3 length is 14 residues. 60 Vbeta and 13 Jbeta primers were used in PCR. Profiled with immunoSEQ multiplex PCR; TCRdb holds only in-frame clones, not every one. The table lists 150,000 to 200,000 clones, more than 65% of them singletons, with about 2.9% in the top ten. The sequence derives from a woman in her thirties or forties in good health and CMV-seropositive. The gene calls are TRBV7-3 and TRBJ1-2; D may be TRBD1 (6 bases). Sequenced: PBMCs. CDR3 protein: CASSLMDSHYGYTF. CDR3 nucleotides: TGTGCCAGCAGCTTAATGGACAGCCACTATGGCTACACCTTC.